These T cell receptor beta chains were read from a single sample in a study of CD8 T cells in ankylosing spondylitis. TCRdb fed the 5' RACE reads into MiXCR, producing one record per CDR3 protein. The table includes 250,000 to 350,000 distinct CDR3 sequences, about 20% detected once. The source material was blood, either unsorted or a sorted T cell fraction (not recorded which). These receptors came from a male donor with ankylosing spondylitis or in good health (not recorded which). CDR3s include the opening cysteine and the closing phenylalanine or tryptophan. The D gene is left open where the match is weak. Clone size is shown for a subset of rows, as once, few, many or a class of expanded clone.

.,TRBJ1-1,.,TRBV19,TGTGCCAGTAGCGATAGGGCAGGACCGAACACTGAAGCTTTCTTT,CASSDRAGPNTEAFF
few,TRBJ1-1,.,TRBV6-6,TGTGCCAGCAGTGAGTGGGAGAACACTGAAGCTTTCTTT,CASSEWENTEAFF
.,TRBJ2-2,.,TRBV12-3/TRBV12-4,TGTGCCAGCAGTTTATCGGGTATGAGCCAAGACACCGGGGAGCTGTTTTTT,CASSLSGMSQDTGELFF
.,TRBJ2-1,TRBD1,TRBV3-1,TGTGCCAGCAGCCAAAAACGGGACAGTCTTTCCTACAATGAGCAGTTCTTC,CASSQKRDSLSYNEQFF
many,TRBJ2-4,.,TRBV20-1,TGCAGTGCTAGACCCTCGAACATTCAGTACTTC,CSARPSNIQYF
many,TRBJ2-5,.,TRBV9,TGTGCCAGCAGCGCGACAGGCTGGATGGAGACCCAGTACTTC,CASSATGWMETQYF
few,TRBJ2-3,.,TRBV20-1,TGCAGTGCTAGAGATCCTAACAGGGCTTTCACAGATACGCAGTATTTT,CSARDPNRAFTDTQYF
many,TRBJ2-1,TRBD2,TRBV5-1,TGCGCCAGCAGCTTCCGCGGCGGGACTAGCGGGGGTAACAATGAGCAGTTCTTC,CASSFRGGTSGGNNEQFF
few,TRBJ2-1,.,TRBV20-1,TGCAGTGCTCGTGCCAGGAGCGATGAGCAGTTCTTC,CSARARSDEQFF
.,TRBJ2-5,TRBD1,TRBV6-5,TGTGCCAGCAGTTACTCAGGGACAGGACAAGAGACCCAGTACTTC,CASSYSGTGQETQYF
.,TRBJ2-3,TRBD2,TRBV6-1,TGTGCCAGCGGTGCGACTAGCGGACACACAGATACGCAGTATTTT,CASGATSGHTDTQYF
large,TRBJ2-3,.,TRBV5-1,TGCGCCAGCAGCTTGGGAAGCGCCCGCACAGATACGCAGTATTTT,CASSLGSARTDTQYF
.,TRBJ2-1,.,TRBV18,TGTGCCAGCTCATCGCGACAGGTTTACAATGAGCAGTTCTTC,CASSSRQVYNEQFF
.,TRBJ2-3,.,TRBV12-3/TRBV12-4,TGTGCCAGCAGTTCCACGCGGCCTAGCACAGATACGCAGTATTTT,CASSSTRPSTDTQYF
few,TRBJ2-1,.,TRBV5-6,TGTGCCAGCAGCAATACCCCGGCCCTTTCGCGCTCCTACAATGAGCAGTTCTTC,CASSNTPALSRSYNEQFF
few,TRBJ1-6,TRBD1,TRBV20-1,TGCAGTGCTAGAGATCGTAGTGACAGGGGCTCCTATAATTCACCCCTCCACTTT,CSARDRSDRGSYNSPLHF
few,TRBJ1-1,.,TRBV7-9,TGTGCCAGCAGCCTTCTACAGGCTGAAGCTTTCTTT,CASSLLQAEAFF
.,TRBJ2-5,TRBD2,TRBV6-1,TGTGCCAGCAGACTCCTAGCGGGGGGGCCTAGTGAGGAGACCCAGTACTTC,CASRLLAGGPSEETQYF
.,TRBJ2-2,.,TRBV5-1,TGCGCCAGCAGCCCCCTCGGGCTAGTAGAGGGCGGGGAGCTGTTTTTT,CASSPLGLVEGGELFF
.,TRBJ2-1,.,TRBV7-7,TGTGCTAGCAGCCCCGGCCCGGAGCAGGAGCAGTTCTTC,CASSPGPEQEQFF
.,TRBJ2-5,TRBD1,TRBV24-1,TGTGCCACCAGTGATCCAGGGGGCAGGTCGGAGACCCAGTACTTC,CATSDPGGRSETQYF
.,TRBJ2-1,.,TRBV4-1,TGCGCCAGCAGCCAAGATCGAGGGGAACCCTACAATGAGCAGTTCTTC,CASSQDRGEPYNEQFF
.,TRBJ2-5,.,TRBV7-9,TGTGCCAGCAGCTCGACTAGAGGAGAGACCCAGTACTTC,CASSSTRGETQYF
.,TRBJ1-6,.,TRBV29-1,TGCAGCGTTGGTGGGTTCGACGGTTCACCCCTCCACTTT,CSVGGFDGSPLHF
few,TRBJ1-2,TRBD1,TRBV7-8,TGTGCCAGCAGCTTATCACCGGGACAGGCGTCTGAGGGCTACACCTTC,CASSLSPGQASEGYTF
.,TRBJ2-1,.,TRBV7-8,TGTGCCAGCAGCTCCAGCCACTCGAGCTCCTACAATGAGCAGTTCTTC,CASSSSHSSSYNEQFF
few,TRBJ2-1,.,TRBV20-1,TGCAGTGCTAGAGAGAACTCGCCGATCAACAATGAGCAGTTCTTC,CSARENSPINNEQFF
.,TRBJ2-1,.,TRBV5-1,TGCGCCAGCAGGCCTCAGGGTAGATTTAATGAGCAGTTCTTC,CASRPQGRFNEQFF
many,TRBJ2-2,.,TRBV29-1,TGCAGCGCCCGATTGAGCAGGAACACCGGGGAGCTGTTTTTT,CSARLSRNTGELFF
few,TRBJ1-4,.,TRBV5-1,TGCGCCAGCAGCTTGGCTGGAGGGGCAAATAATGAAAAACTGTTTTTT,CASSLAGGANNEKLFF
.,TRBJ1-1,TRBD1,TRBV5-6,TGTGCCAGCAGGAACCGGGACAGAGAGAACACTGAAGCTTTCTTT,CASRNRDRENTEAFF
few,TRBJ2-5,TRBD1,TRBV5-1,TGCGCCAGCAGCCTCGTTGGACAGGGCCAAGAGACCCAGTACTTC,CASSLVGQGQETQYF
.,TRBJ1-1,.,TRBV10-3,TGTGCCATCAGTGACCCCGGGGTGGGCACTGAAGCTTTCTTT,CAISDPGVGTEAFF
.,TRBJ1-5,.,TRBV6-1,TGTGCCAGCACCCCTTGGGGCGGGATGGGCAATCAGCCCCAGCATTTT,CASTPWGGMGNQPQHF
.,TRBJ1-5,.,TRBV21-1,TGTGCCAGCAGCAAAGCGAGGGGGTCCTGCAATCAGCCCCAGCATTTT,CASSKARGSCNQPQHF
.,TRBJ2-6,.,TRBV14,TGTGCCAGCAGCCAAGACAGAATCTCTGAGGCCAACGTCCTGACTTTC,CASSQDRISEANVLTF
.,TRBJ2-3,.,TRBV9,TGTGCCAGCAGCTTTCTCGCCCAGGGCACAGATACGCAGTATTTT,CASSFLAQGTDTQYF
.,TRBJ2-1,TRBD1,TRBV20-1,TGCAGTGCCAACTCGGGACAGGGGTACAATGAGCAGTTCTTC,CSANSGQGYNEQFF
many,TRBJ2-5,TRBD2,TRBV6-5,TGTGCCAGCAGTTACCGGGCTAGCGGGAGACAGACCCAGTACTTC,CASSYRASGRQTQYF
.,TRBJ2-2,.,TRBV5-4,TGTGCCAGCAGCCGGGACTCCCAGTCGACCGGGGAGCTGTTTTTT,CASSRDSQSTGELFF
few,TRBJ2-5,TRBD1,TRBV5-1,TGCGCCAGCACCCCTATTGACAGGGGGCGAGAGACCCAGTACTTC,CASTPIDRGRETQYF
.,TRBJ1-1,.,TRBV30,TGTGCCTGGAACAAGGGGGACACTGAAGCTTTCTTT,CAWNKGDTEAFF
.,TRBJ2-2,.,TRBV20-1,TGCAGTGCTAGATCCGACGGGGGTGGGCACACCGGGGAGCTGTTTTTT,CSARSDGGGHTGELFF
.,TRBJ2-1,.,TRBV11-3,TGTGCCAGCAGCTTAGATGGCAGTAGAGTGGATGAGCAGTTCTTC,CASSLDGSRVDEQFF
.,TRBJ1-1,.,TRBV7-9,TGTGCCAGCAGGGCAGGGATGAACACTGAAGCTTTCTTT,CASRAGMNTEAFF
once,TRBJ2-1,.,TRBV11-1,TGTGCCAGCAGCTTAGTGGCGGGGAAAGATTATGAGCAGTTCTTC,CASSLVAGKDYEQFF
.,TRBJ2-1,TRBD1,TRBV6-5,TGTGCCAGCAGTTACGAGCCAGGGGGTTTGAGGGAGCAGTTCTTC,CASSYEPGGLREQFF
.,TRBJ2-2,TRBD1,TRBV20-1,TGCAGTGCTAGTAAGGGGGCAGGCGGGGAGCTGTTTTTT,CSASKGAGGELFF